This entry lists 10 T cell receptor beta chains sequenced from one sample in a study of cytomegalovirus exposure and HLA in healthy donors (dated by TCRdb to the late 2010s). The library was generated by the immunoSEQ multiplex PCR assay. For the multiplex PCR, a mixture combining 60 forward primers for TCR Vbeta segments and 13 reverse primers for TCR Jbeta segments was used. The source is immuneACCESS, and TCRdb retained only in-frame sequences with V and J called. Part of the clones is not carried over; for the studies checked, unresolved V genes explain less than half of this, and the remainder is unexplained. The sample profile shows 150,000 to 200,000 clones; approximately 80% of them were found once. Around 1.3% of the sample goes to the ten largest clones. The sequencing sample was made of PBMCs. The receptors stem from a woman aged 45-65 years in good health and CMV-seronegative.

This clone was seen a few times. CDR3 DNA sequence: TGTGCCTGGCCTAACCCCGGACAGGGGGGCGGAGGACCCCTCCACTTT. It encodes CAWPNPGQGGGGPLHF. The genes are TRBV30 and TRBJ1-6, with 10 bases that match TRBD1. Trimming removed 5 bases from V and 12 bases from J; junction bases left unmatched: 16. The CDR3 is 16 residues long. From germline, CDR1 is GTSNPN and CDR2 SVGIG (reference sequence).

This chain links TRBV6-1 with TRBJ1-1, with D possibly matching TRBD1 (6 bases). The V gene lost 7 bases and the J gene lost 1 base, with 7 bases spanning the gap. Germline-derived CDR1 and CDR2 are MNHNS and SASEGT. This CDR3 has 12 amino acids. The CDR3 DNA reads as TGTGCCAGCAAGACAGGGAACACTGAAGCTTTCTTT. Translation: CASKTGNTEAFF.

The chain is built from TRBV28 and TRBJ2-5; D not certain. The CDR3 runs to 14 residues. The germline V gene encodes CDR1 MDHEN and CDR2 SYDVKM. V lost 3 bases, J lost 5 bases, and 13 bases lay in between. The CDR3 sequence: CASSFADVRETQYF. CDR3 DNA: TGTGCCAGCAGTTTTGCGGATGTGCGGGAGACCCAGTACTTC.

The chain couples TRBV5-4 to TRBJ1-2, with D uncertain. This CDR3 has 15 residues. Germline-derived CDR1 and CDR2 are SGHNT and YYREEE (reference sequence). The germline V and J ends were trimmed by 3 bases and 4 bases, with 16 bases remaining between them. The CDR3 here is CASSSPLMRGYGYTF. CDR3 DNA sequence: TGTGCCAGCAGCTCGCCTTTAATGAGAGGCTATGGCTACACCTTC.

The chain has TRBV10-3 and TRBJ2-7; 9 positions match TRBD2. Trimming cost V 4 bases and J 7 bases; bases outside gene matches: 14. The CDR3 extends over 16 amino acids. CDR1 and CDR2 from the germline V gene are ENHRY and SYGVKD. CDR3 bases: TGTGCCATCAGTGGGTTTAGCGGGGGCGCCGGGAGTGAGCAGTACTTC. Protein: CAISGFSGGAGSEQYF.

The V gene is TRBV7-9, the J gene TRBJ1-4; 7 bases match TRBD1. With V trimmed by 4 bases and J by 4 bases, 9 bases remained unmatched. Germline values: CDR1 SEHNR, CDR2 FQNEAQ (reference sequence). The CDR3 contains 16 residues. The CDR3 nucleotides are TGTGCCAGCAGCTGGAGCCCGGGACAGAGTAATGAAAAACTGTTTTTT. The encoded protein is CASSWSPGQSNEKLFF.

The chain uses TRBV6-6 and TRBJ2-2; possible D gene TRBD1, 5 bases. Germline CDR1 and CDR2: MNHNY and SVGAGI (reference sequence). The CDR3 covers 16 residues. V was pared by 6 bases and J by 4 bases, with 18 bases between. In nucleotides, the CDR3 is TGTGCCAGCAGCCCTTGGGGCCAAAGAGGCACCGGGGAGCTGTTTTTT. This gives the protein CASSPWGQRGTGELFF.

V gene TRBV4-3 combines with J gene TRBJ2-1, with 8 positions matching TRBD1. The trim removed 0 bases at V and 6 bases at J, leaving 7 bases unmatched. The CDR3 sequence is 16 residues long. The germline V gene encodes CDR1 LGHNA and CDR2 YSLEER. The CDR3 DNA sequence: TGCGCCAGCAGCCAAGATCGGACAGGGTTCCTCAATGAGCAGTTCTTC. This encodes CASSQDRTGFLNEQFF.

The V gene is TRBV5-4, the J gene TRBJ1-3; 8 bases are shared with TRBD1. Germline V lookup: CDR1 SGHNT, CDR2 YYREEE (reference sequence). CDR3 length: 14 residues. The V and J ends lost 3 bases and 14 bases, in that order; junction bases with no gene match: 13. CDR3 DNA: TGTGCCAGCAGCTCAACACTGGCCGGACAGGGAGTATATTTT. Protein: CASSSTLAGQGVYF.

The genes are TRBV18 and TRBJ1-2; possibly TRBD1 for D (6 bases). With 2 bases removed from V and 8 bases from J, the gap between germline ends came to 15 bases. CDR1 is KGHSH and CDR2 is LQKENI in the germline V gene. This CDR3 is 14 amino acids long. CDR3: CASSPYRDTVGYTF. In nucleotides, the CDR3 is TGTGCCAGCTCACCATACAGGGATACGGTCGGCTACACCTTC.